The T cell receptor beta chain described here comes from a study of cytomegalovirus exposure and HLA in healthy donors. Background on the study: In an earlier analysis, some 110 million unique TCR beta sequences were found from 150 million to 200 million T cells.

The germline V and J ends were trimmed by 1 base and 0 bases, with 9 bases remaining between them. Germline V gives CDR1 SGHVS, CDR2 FNYEAQ. The CDR3 is 16 amino acids. A word on this clone: Antigen: not known.

General study points: Some public TCRs appeared in many individuals, while most sequences were rare. Follow-up analysis later connected one missense variant in DCLRE1C with trimming of TCR beta V- and J-genes. Near-uniform donor sequencing depth was presumed by presence/absence analyses.

It was with 60 Vbeta and 13 Jbeta primers that the PCR ran. Using immunoSEQ multiplex PCR, the repertoire was profiled, and TCRdb retains in-frame clones only, with some absent. The sample has 120,000 or so clones; less than 80% are singletons. Source material: PBMCs. The clonotype was recovered from a woman aged 45-65 years in good health and CMV-seronegative. V is TRBV7-6 and J is TRBJ1-4; D is uncertain. The DNA of the CDR3 is TGTGCCAGCAGCTTAGGGCCAGGTGCAACTAATGAAAAACTGTTTTTT. It yields the protein CASSLGPGATNEKLFF.